This T cell receptor (beta chain) was observed in a study of blood T cells in healthy people across ages. Study outcomes and limitations: Considered underestimates were the diversity estimates obtained from one million T cells.

Per sample, at least 5.5 micrograms of total RNA were extracted. The second PCR ran about 6 to 11 cycles with a sample-barcoded 5' primer and J-beta primers. MiXCR was run by TCRdb on the 5' RACE reads, yielding one entry per CDR3 protein. Among about 580,000 distinct CDR3 sequences listed, around 48% were seen once. The CDR3 contains 14 residues. The V end was cut by 1 base, the J end by 3 bases, with 10 bases between. CDR1 is LGHDT, CDR2 YNNKEL, per germline (reference sequence). With regard to this clonotype: Its target is not known.

V usage is TRBV3-1 and J usage is TRBJ2-7; perhaps TRBD1 as D (5 bases). This TCR was recovered from an elderly man in good health. Sequencing was done on a sample of blood. Written as DNA, the CDR3 is TGTGCCAGCAGCCAAGGTTCGACAGTCTACGAGCAGTACTTC. Amino acids: CASSQGSTVYEQYF.